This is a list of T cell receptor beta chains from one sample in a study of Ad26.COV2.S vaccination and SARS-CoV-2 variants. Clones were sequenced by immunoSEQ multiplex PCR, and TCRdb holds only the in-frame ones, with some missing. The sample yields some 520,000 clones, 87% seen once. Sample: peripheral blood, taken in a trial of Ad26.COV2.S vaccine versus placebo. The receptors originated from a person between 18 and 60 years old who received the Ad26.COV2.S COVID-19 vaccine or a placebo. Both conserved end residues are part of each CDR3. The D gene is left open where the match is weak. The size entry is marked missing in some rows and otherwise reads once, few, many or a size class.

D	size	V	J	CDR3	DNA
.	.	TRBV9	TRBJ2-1	CASSPNLGRDNEQFF	TGTGCCAGCAGCCCTAACCTAGGTAGGGACAATGAGCAGTTCTTC
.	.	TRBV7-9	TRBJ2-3	CASSGGRDLRSQYF	TGTGCCAGCAGCGGGGGCAGGGATCTTAGATCGCAGTATTTT
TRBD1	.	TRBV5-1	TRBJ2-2	CASSRGQGATGELFF	TGCGCCAGCAGCCGTGGACAGGGGGCCACCGGGGAGCTGTTTTTT
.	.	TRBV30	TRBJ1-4	CAWSVGGAGFNEKLFF	TGTGCCTGGAGTGTAGGGGGAGCCGGATTTAATGAAAAACTGTTTTTT
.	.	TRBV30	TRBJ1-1	CAWTGRVNTEAFF	TGTGCCTGGACTGGACGTGTGAACACTGAAGCTTTCTTT
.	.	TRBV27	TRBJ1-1	CASSLGPGGTEAFF	TGTGCCAGCAGTCTCGGTCCCGGGGGCACTGAAGCTTTCTTT
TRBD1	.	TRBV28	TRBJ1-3	CASSQGQGAVGNTIYF	TGTGCCAGCAGCCAGGGACAGGGGGCTGTTGGAAACACCATATATTTT
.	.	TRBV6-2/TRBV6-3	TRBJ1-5	CASSWKRGSGLPQPQHF	TGTGCCAGCAGTTGGAAACGGGGGTCTGGGCTGCCTCAGCCCCAGCATTTT
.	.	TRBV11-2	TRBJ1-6	CASSLRGRSSPLHF	TGTGCCAGCAGCTTACGGGGAAGGAGTTCACCCCTCCACTTT
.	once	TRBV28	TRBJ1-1	CASSGAEMNTEAFF	TGTGCCAGCAGCGGGGCAGAAATGAACACTGAAGCTTTCTTT
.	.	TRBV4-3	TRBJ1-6	CASSQIISPNSPLHF	TGCGCCAGCAGCCAGATTATTTCCCCGAATTCACCCCTCCACTTT
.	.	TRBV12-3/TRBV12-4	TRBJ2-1	CASSFFEEQFF	TGTGCCAGCAGTTTCTTTGAAGAGCAGTTCTTC
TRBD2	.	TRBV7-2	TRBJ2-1	CASSLVLGGGSYNEQFF	TGTGCCAGCAGCTTAGTATTGGGCGGGGGCTCCTACAATGAGCAGTTCTTC
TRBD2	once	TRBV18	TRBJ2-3	CASSPLTSGSGDTQYF	TGTGCCAGCTCACCTCTGACTAGCGGGAGTGGAGATACGCAGTATTTT
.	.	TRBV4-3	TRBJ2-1	CASSQEGSGSSYNEQFF	TGCGCCAGCAGCCAAGAGGGTAGCGGAAGCTCCTACAATGAGCAGTTCTTC
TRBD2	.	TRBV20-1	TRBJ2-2	CSASSAGALTGELFF	TGCAGTGCTAGTTCGGCGGGAGCCCTCACCGGGGAGCTGTTTTTT
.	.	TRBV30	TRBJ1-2	CAWATQAAHGYTF	TGTGCCTGGGCGACACAGGCGGCCCATGGCTACACCTTC
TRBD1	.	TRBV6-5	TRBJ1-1	CASSRQGNTEAFF	TGTGCCAGCAGTCGACAGGGAAACACTGAAGCTTTCTTT
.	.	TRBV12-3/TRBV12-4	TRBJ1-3	CASSPGLGNTIYF	TGTGCCAGCAGCCCGGGACTGGGAAACACCATATATTTT
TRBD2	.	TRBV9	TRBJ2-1	CASSPRGSGMDEQFF	TGTGCCAGCAGCCCCCGGGGTAGCGGGATGGATGAGCAGTTCTTC
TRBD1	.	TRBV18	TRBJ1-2	CASSPPLTGGGYTF	TGTGCCAGCTCACCACCTTTGACAGGGGGTGGCTACACCTTC
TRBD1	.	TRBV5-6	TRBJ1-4	CASSLSGTAINEKLFF	TGTGCCAGCAGCTTATCCGGGACAGCCATTAATGAAAAACTGTTTTTT
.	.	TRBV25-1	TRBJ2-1	CASSWSAEQFF	TGTGCCAGCAGTTGGTCGGCGGAGCAGTTCTTC
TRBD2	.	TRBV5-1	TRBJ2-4	CASGNGLAENIQYF	TGCGCCAGCGGGAACGGACTAGCGGAAAACATTCAGTACTTC
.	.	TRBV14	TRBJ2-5	CASSQDFRTSETQYF	TGTGCCAGCAGCCAAGATTTCCGGACCTCTGAGACCCAGTACTTC
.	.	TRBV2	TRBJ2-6	CASSDGSLAGANVLTF	TGTGCCAGCAGTGACGGCAGTTTGGCTGGGGCCAACGTCCTGACTTTC
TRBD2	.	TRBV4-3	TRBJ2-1	CASSQAGGIYNEQFF	TGCGCCAGCAGCCAAGCGGGAGGGATCTACAATGAGCAGTTCTTC
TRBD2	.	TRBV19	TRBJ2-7	CASQGLSYEQYF	TGTGCCAGTCAGGGACTAAGTTACGAGCAGTACTTC
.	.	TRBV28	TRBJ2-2	CASSRRYTGELFF	TGTGCCAGCAGTCGCAGGTACACCGGGGAGCTGTTTTTT
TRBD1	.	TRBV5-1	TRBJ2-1	CASSFGQGAHNEQFF	TGCGCCAGCAGCTTCGGACAGGGGGCACACAATGAGCAGTTCTTC
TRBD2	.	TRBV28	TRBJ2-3	CAITSGRDTQYF	TGTGCCATAACAAGCGGGAGAGATACGCAGTATTTT
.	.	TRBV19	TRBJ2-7	CASSALGPSYEQYF	TGTGCCAGTAGTGCACTGGGGCCCTCCTACGAGCAGTACTTC
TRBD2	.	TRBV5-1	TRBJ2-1	CASSRLGTSGQAYNEQFF	TGCGCCAGCAGCCGCCTGGGGACTAGCGGCCAAGCCTACAATGAGCAGTTCTTC
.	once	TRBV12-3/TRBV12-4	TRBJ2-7	CASSPRHVYEQYF	TGTGCCAGCAGCCCCCGACACGTCTACGAGCAGTACTTC
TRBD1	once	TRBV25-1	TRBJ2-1	CASSELTGLNNEQFF	TGTGCCAGCAGTGAACTGACAGGGTTGAACAATGAGCAGTTCTTC
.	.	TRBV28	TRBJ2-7	CASSLEQRRPYEQYF	TGTGCCAGCAGTTTAGAGCAGCGACGACCCTACGAGCAGTACTTC
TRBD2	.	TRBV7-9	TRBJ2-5	CASSFSSGIGRETQYF	TGTGCCAGCAGCTTTTCTAGCGGGATCGGTCGGGAGACCCAGTACTTC
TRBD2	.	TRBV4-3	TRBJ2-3	CASSQAGTSGITDTQYF	TGCGCCAGCAGCCAAGCCGGGACTAGCGGGATCACAGATACGCAGTATTTT
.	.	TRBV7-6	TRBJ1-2	CASSLAAWTNYGYTF	TGTGCCAGCAGCTTAGCCGCATGGACGAACTATGGCTACACCTTC
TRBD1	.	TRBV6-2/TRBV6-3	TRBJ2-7	CASSTGGGYEQYF	TGTGCCAGCAGCACAGGGGGCGGCTACGAGCAGTACTTC
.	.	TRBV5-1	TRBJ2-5	CASSSMYQETQYF	TGCGCCAGCAGCTCCATGTACCAAGAGACCCAGTACTTC
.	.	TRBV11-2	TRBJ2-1	CASSLGGRMDEQFF	TGTGCCAGCAGCTTAGGGGGACGAATGGATGAGCAGTTCTTC
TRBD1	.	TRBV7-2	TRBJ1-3	CASSLRDSRQGQSF	TGTGCCAGCAGCCTTAGGGACAGTAGACAAGGACAGAGTTTT
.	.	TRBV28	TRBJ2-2	CASQRATGELFF	TGTGCCAGCCAAAGGGCCACCGGGGAGCTGTTTTTT
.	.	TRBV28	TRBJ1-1	CASSSSGFRRTEAFF	TGTGCCAGCAGTTCGTCAGGATTCAGGAGGACTGAAGCTTTCTTT
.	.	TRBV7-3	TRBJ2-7	CASRMDPSAYEQYF	TGTGCCAGCAGGATGGACCCGAGCGCCTACGAGCAGTACTTC
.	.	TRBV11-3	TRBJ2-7	CASSLLSHHEQYF	TGTGCCAGCAGCTTGTTAAGTCACCACGAGCAGTACTTC
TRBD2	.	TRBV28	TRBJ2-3	CASTLSGIADTQYF	TGTGCCAGCACCCTAAGCGGGATAGCAGATACGCAGTATTTT